Each of the 2 T cell receptor beta chains below was sequenced from the same sample in a study of T cells after yellow fever vaccination. TCRdb reanalysed the 5' RACE reads using MiXCR and keeps one entry per CDR3 protein. Among over 300,000 distinct CDR3 sequences listed, roughly 6.8% were seen once. Sequences were derived from PBMCs, sampled more than 40 days after the first yellow fever vaccination. These receptors were obtained from a man aged 18 to 29 who received the YFV17D yellow fever vaccine.

This clonotype was seen ten or more times. The chain combines TRBV5-1 with TRBJ2-3; the match to TRBD2 covers 7 bases. The junction had 5 bases not matched to a gene; V was cut back by 2 bases and J by 2 bases. Germline lookup yields CDR1 SGHRS and CDR2 YFSETQ. This CDR3 comprises 15 residues. CDR3 amino acids: CASSLLATLTDTQYF. Written as DNA, the CDR3 is TGCGCCAGCAGCTTACTAGCGACCCTCACAGATACGCAGTATTTT. Full variable domain (outside the CDR3, taken from reference TRBV5-1 and TRBJ2-3): KAGVTQTPRYLIKTRGQQVTLSCSPISGHRSVSWYQQTPGQGLQFLFEYFSETQRNKGNFPGRFSGRQFSNSRSEMNVSTLELGDSALYLCASSLLATLTDTQYFGPGTRLTVL.

This clonotype was detected only a few times. The gene calls are TRBV20-1 and TRBJ2-1; 7 nucleotides match TRBD2. Per the germline V gene, CDR1 is DFQATT and CDR2 is SNEGSKA (reference sequence). V lost 1 base, J lost 6 bases, and 6 bases stayed unmatched. The length of the CDR3 is 14 residues. The CDR3 region is CSARGRGIVNEQFF. The CDR3 nucleotides read TGCAGTGCTAGAGGGCGGGGGATTGTCAATGAGCAGTTCTTC.